The 25 T cell receptor beta chains in this list originate from one sample, sequenced in a study of beta chain features in type 1 diabetes. Study conclusions and caveats: In every one of the four CD4+ subsets, TCRB CDR3s were moderately but significantly shorter in Type 1 diabetes patients.

What was sequenced were expressed TCRB transcripts, since all of the isolated RNA had been reverse transcribed. Method: immunoSEQ multiplex PCR; TCRdb's copy keeps in-frame clones and lacks some. The profile shows about 300,000 clones, approximately 13% of them singletons. For these receptors, no antigen is known. Input material: naive CD4+ T cells from blood. The receptors here all came from a woman younger than 35 with type 1 diabetes.

This chain's CDR3 is CASSLYRASGTDTQYF. Here the CDR3 DNA reads TGCGCCAGCAGCTTGTACAGGGCGTCGGGCACAGATACGCAGTATTTT. The chain links TRBV5-1 to TRBJ2-3, with a possible D match to TRBD1 (6 bases). Germline CDR1 SGHRS, CDR2 YFSETQ. The CDR3 sequence is 16 residues long. V was shortened by 1 base and J by 1 base, with 13 bases between the two germline ends.

This clone has just a few counts. The chain employs TRBV7-9 and TRBJ2-2, with a possible D match to TRBD1 (10 bases). V lost 4 bases and J 3 bases, leaving 15 bases between the germline ends. Germline loops: CDR1 SEHNR, CDR2 FQNEAQ (reference sequence). The CDR3 is 16 amino acids. CDR3 loop: CASSSSGTGDTGELFF. The CDR3 nucleotides are TGTGCCAGCAGCTCTAGCGGGACAGGGGACACCGGGGAGCTGTTTTTT.

The genes are TRBV5-1 and TRBJ2-7; 12 bases map to TRBD1. CDR3 length equals 15 residues. V was pared by 4 bases and J by 3 bases, with 5 bases of the junction left unmatched. The V gene's germline CDR1 is SGHRS and CDR2 YFSETQ. The CDR3 nucleotides read TGCGCCAGCAGCACCGGGACAGGGGGCATCTACGAGCAGTACTTC. Amino acid sequence: CASSTGTGGIYEQYF.

This clone has just a few counts. The chain recombines TRBV28 with TRBJ2-5; D may be TRBD1 (5 bases). The germline V gene has CDR1 MDHEN and CDR2 SYDVKM. V was pared by 3 bases and J by 5 bases, with 13 bases between. The CDR3 has 14 amino acids. The CDR3 bases are TGTGCCAGCAGTTTTGGGGCAACCGGGGAGACCCAGTACTTC. Residues: CASSFGATGETQYF.

This clone was seen a few times. The chain has TRBV18 and TRBJ2-7; TRBD1 aligns across 9 bases. The germline V gene has CDR1 KGHSH and CDR2 LQKENI. The CDR3 covers 15 residues. Trimming removed 3 bases from V and 1 base from J; junction bases left unmatched: 4. The CDR3 loop reads CASSPGQGNSYEQYF. The CDR3 nucleotides are TGTGCCAGCTCACCGGGACAGGGCAATTCCTACGAGCAGTACTTC.

This chain connects TRBV28 to TRBJ1-1; no firm D call. CDR3 length: 14 residues. Between the trimmed V and J ends, which lost 8 bases and 2 bases, there was a span of 15 bases. The germline V gene encodes CDR1 MDHEN and CDR2 SYDVKM. The CDR3 DNA sequence: TGTGCCAGCTGCCGGGTCGGCCCTAACACTGAAGCTTTCTTT. It is translated as CASCRVGPNTEAFF.

The gene calls are TRBV12-5 and TRBJ1-1; D gene unclear. The CDR3 loop spans 15 amino acids. Trimming shortened V by 0 bases and J by 4 bases, and 12 bases separated the two germline ends. Germline CDR1 reads LGHNT; CDR2 reads FRNRAP. The CDR3 DNA sequence: TGTGCTAGTGGTTTGGTTGGAGGGCAGGTCACTGAAGCTTTCTTT. Translation gives CASGLVGGQVTEAFF.

The J gene is TRBJ2-6, the V gene TRBV7-9; weak D call: TRBD1 (5 bases). Between the trimmed V and J ends, which lost 2 bases and 2 bases, there was a span of 19 bases. This CDR3 is 19 amino acids long. Germline V gene lookup returns CDR1 SEHNR and CDR2 FQNEAQ (reference sequence). For the CDR3, the DNA is TGTGCCAGCAGCTTATATCCCACAGGATCTTCGGCTGGGGCCAACGTCCTGACTTTC. Translating gives CASSLYPTGSSAGANVLTF. Full variable domain (missing parts from reference TRBV7-9 and TRBJ2-6): DTGVSQNPRHKITKRGQNVTFRCDPISEHNRLYWYRQTLGQGPEFLTYFQNEAQLEKSRLLSDRFSAERPKGSFSTLEIQRTEQGDSAMYLCASSLYPTGSSAGANVLTFGAGSRLTVL.

The chain uses TRBV28 and TRBJ2-1; TRBD1 matches at 8 bases. Trimming took 6 bases from V and 10 from J; bases not matched to a gene: 8. The CDR3 spans 13 residues. Germline assignment: CDR1 MDHEN and CDR2 SYDVKM. CDR3 DNA: TGTGCCAGCAGCCAAGGACAGGGCGGGGAGCAGTTCTTC. Translating it yields CASSQGQGGEQFF.

This clone was seen only a few times. The gene calls are TRBV9 and TRBJ2-1, with 12 bases aligning to TRBD2. The CDR3 is made up of 14 amino acids. Germline CDR1 reads SGDLS; CDR2 reads YYNGEE. Losses at the gene ends were 5 bases for V and 9 bases for J; bases not matched to a gene: 6. The CDR3 loop is CASSLAGGLSEQFF. The CDR3 DNA is TGTGCCAGCAGTCTAGCGGGAGGGCTTAGTGAGCAGTTCTTC.

CDR3 residues: CASSQVEGAGYGYTF. The CDR3 DNA is TGCGCCAGCAGCCAGGTCGAAGGTGCGGGCTATGGCTACACCTTC. The J gene is TRBJ1-2, the V gene TRBV4-1; D is unresolved. CDR1 MGHRA and CDR2 YSYEKL come from the germline V gene. The V and J ends lost 3 bases and 4 bases respectively, with 15 bases between them. The CDR3 spans 15 residues.

V usage is TRBV19 and J usage is TRBJ2-5, with 8 nucleotides matching TRBD1. The CDR3 has 14 residues. The V segment lost 9 bases and the J segment 1 base; nucleotides outside the gene matches: 7. Germline V gene lookup returns CDR1 LNHDA and CDR2 SQIVND (reference sequence). The CDR3 coding sequence is TGTGCCAGCGGACAGGGTTGGTCCCAAGAGACCCAGTACTTC. Protein sequence: CASGQGWSQETQYF.

This clone was detected only a few times. The chain recombines TRBV6-6 with TRBJ1-1; D may be TRBD1 (5 bases). This CDR3 is built from 13 residues. V was trimmed by 6 bases and J by 2 bases, leaving 10 bases between them. CDR1 and CDR2 (germline): MNHNY, SVGAGI (reference sequence). CDR3: CASSKTANTEAFF. CDR3 DNA sequence: TGTGCCAGCAGCAAGACAGCAAACACTGAAGCTTTCTTT.

This clone has only a few counts. The chain is built from TRBV29-1 and TRBJ2-2; 9 bases match TRBD1. V lost 4 bases to trimming and J lost 5 bases; unmatched junction nucleotides: 2. CDR1 and CDR2 (germline): SQVTM, ANQGSEA. The CDR3 runs to 13 residues. This CDR3 reads CSVADRGTGELFF. The CDR3 coding sequence is TGCAGCGTTGCGGACAGGGGAACCGGGGAGCTGTTTTTT.

This clone was detected only a few times. The sample has other DNA sequences that encode this CDR3 too. The chain links TRBV28 to TRBJ1-5, with D possibly matching TRBD1 (6 bases). Germline CDR1 MDHEN, CDR2 SYDVKM. There are 13 residues in the CDR3. Trimming left V 6 bases short and J 4 bases short, with 10 bases between. CDR3 sequence reads: CASSRGGNQPQHF. The CDR3 DNA is TGTGCCAGCAGCCGAGGGGGAAATCAGCCCCAGCATTTT.

V and J are TRBV4-3 and TRBJ2-7, with 9 bases matching TRBD2. Germline CDR1 and CDR2: LGHNA and YSLEER. The V gene end was trimmed by 0 bases and the J gene end by 2 bases; junction bases not matched to a gene: 2. The CDR3 covers 15 residues. In DNA form, the CDR3 reads TGCGCCAGCAGCCAAGACCTAGCGGGAACCTACGAGCAGTACGTC. Amino acid sequence: CASSQDLAGTYEQYV.

The chain carries TRBV15 and TRBJ2-1; 11 bases are a match to TRBD2. The CDR3 totals 14 residues. J gave up 12 bases and V 5 bases, and 9 bases lay outside the gene matches. The germline V gene has CDR1 LNHNV and CDR2 YYDKDF (reference sequence). The CDR3 nucleotides are TGTGCCACCAGCTCCGGGGTAGCGGGAGGGTCGCAGTTCTTC. This encodes CATSSGVAGGSQFF. Looking up the rest from reference TRBV15 and TRBJ2-1 gives the full variable domain: DAMVIQNPRYQVTQFGKPVTLSCSQTLNHNVMYWYQQKSSQAPKLLFHYYDKDFNNEADTPDNFQSRRPNTSFCFLDIRSPGLGDTAMYLCATSSGVAGGSQFFGPGTRLTVL.

In this sample, this clone turned up a few times. The chain uses TRBV9 and TRBJ2-2; D unclear. Trimming pared 1 base from V and 4 bases from J, leaving 5 bases between. Germline V CDR1 and CDR2: SGDLS, YYNGEE. The CDR3 has 13 amino acids. The CDR3 DNA is TGTGCCAGCAGCGTACAGCGCACCGGGGAGCTGTTTTTT. Translating gives CASSVQRTGELFF.

V and J are TRBV9 and TRBJ2-1; 9 bases are a match to TRBD1. CDR3 length: 16 amino acids. Germline-derived CDR1 and CDR2 are SGDLS and YYNGEE. Trimming at V came to 5 bases and at J to 5 bases, leaving 11 bases not matched to a gene. The CDR3 nucleotides are TGTGCCAGCAGTTCTCCCCGGGACAGGGAGAACAATGAGCAGTTCTTC. The encoded protein is CASSSPRDRENNEQFF. Full variable domain (missing parts from reference TRBV9 and TRBJ2-1): DSGVTQTPKHLITATGQRVTLRCSPRSGDLSVYWYQQSLDQGLQFLIQYYNGEERAKGNILERFSAQQFPDLHSELNLSSLELGDSALYFCASSSPRDRENNEQFFGPGTRLTVL.

This clone was detected a few times. The chain joins TRBV7-9 to TRBJ2-7; TRBD1 agrees at 8 bases. The CDR3 extends over 15 amino acids. The V and J ends lost 5 bases and 0 bases, in that order; junction bases with no gene match: 6. Germline V lookup: CDR1 SEHNR, CDR2 FQNEAQ (reference sequence). In DNA, the CDR3 is TGTGCCAGCAGCACCTGGACAGGGACCTCCTACGAGCAGTACTTC. Amino acid sequence: CASSTWTGTSYEQYF.

This clone was seen more than once but under ten times. The rearrangement links TRBV5-1 to TRBJ2-5, with D unclear. V lost 4 bases and J 2 bases, leaving 9 bases between the germline ends. The CDR3 has 13 amino acids. Germline assignment: CDR1 SGHRS and CDR2 YFSETQ. This CDR3 reads CASSVSRQETQYF. CDR3 nucleotide sequence: TGCGCCAGCAGCGTAAGCAGGCAAGAGACCCAGTACTTC.

V and J are TRBV11-1 and TRBJ1-1, with D unclear. Looked up from germline, CDR1 is SGHAT and CDR2 is FQDESV (reference sequence). This CDR3 has 13 residues. Trimming shortened V by 5 bases and J by 1 base, and 8 bases separated the two germline ends. This CDR3 is CASSTNSNTEAFF. The CDR3 DNA sequence: TGTGCCAGCAGCACCAACTCGAACACTGAAGCTTTCTTT. Complete variable domain (other parts from reference TRBV11-1 and TRBJ1-1): EAEVAQSPRYKITEKSQAVAFWCDPISGHATLYWYRQILGQGPELLVQFQDESVVDDSQLPKDRFSAERLKGVDSTLKIQPAELGDSAMYLCASSTNSNTEAFFGQGTRLTVV.

This clone was detected a few times. The chain joins TRBV28 to TRBJ1-2; 9 bases fit TRBD1. Germline V gene data show CDR1 as MDHEN and CDR2 as SYDVKM. With V trimmed by 5 bases and J by 8 bases, 12 bases remained unmatched. The CDR3 is 15 amino acids. The CDR3 sequence is CASSSEGQGVRGYTF. For the CDR3, the DNA is TGTGCCAGCAGTAGCGAGGGACAGGGAGTGAGGGGCTACACCTTC.

This clone was counted only a few times. The chain employs TRBV15 and TRBJ2-7; TRBD2 agrees at 7 bases. The CDR3 runs 14 residues. The trim removed 0 bases at V and 4 bases at J, leaving 3 bases unmatched. From germline, CDR1 is LNHNV and CDR2 YYDKDF (reference sequence). Here the CDR3 reads CATSRELGGYEQYV. The CDR3 DNA reads TGTGCCACCAGCAGAGAGTTGGGGGGGTACGAGCAGTACGTC.

This clone was detected many times. The rearrangement uses TRBV4-3 and TRBJ2-5; TRBD2 matches at 8 bases. The V and J ends lost 0 bases and 4 bases, in that order; junction bases with no gene match: 7. CDR3 length equals 16 residues. From germline, CDR1 is LGHNA and CDR2 YSLEER. The DNA for the CDR3 is TGCGCCAGCAGCCAAGATCCGGGAGGGCCTCGAGAGACCCAGTACTTC. It yields the protein CASSQDPGGPRETQYF.